A selection of T cell receptor beta chains follows, all from one sample in a study of long-term antiretroviral therapy in people with HIV. The data were produced by immunoSEQ multiplex PCR, yet TCRdb's version contains in-frame clones alone and is incomplete. The data show 20,000 to 25,000 clones, 75% to 90% seen once. The sequencing here drew on unsorted PBMCs, taken 0.4 years after starting antiretroviral therapy. These receptors were obtained from a man in his fifties with HIV. CDR3s include the opening cysteine and the closing phenylalanine or tryptophan. A D gene is named only where the DNA matches it firmly. The size entry is marked missing in some rows and otherwise reads once, few, many or a size class.

d_gene,j_gene,abundance,len,v_gene,CDR3aa,CDR3nt
NA,TRBJ2-7,NA,14,TRBV5-6,CASSSSGRAYEQYF,TGTGCCAGCAGTTCTTCCGGGCGGGCCTACGAGCAGTACTTC
NA,TRBJ2-7,NA,12,TRBV5-1,CASSLEGYEQYF,TGCGCCAGCAGCTTGGAAGGATACGAGCAGTACTTC
TRBD2,TRBJ2-1,NA,17,TRBV4-3,CASSQEGRAGPVSEQFF,TGCGCCAGCAGCCAAGAGGGAAGAGCGGGGCCCGTGAGTGAGCAGTTCTTC
NA,TRBJ1-1,few,14,TRBV9,CASSPGYQGTEAFF,TGTGCCAGCAGCCCAGGGTATCAAGGCACTGAAGCTTTCTTT
NA,TRBJ2-7,NA,17,TRBV28,CASTHDRGGYVVDEQYF,TGTGCCAGCACCCACGATAGAGGGGGATACGTGGTGGACGAGCAGTACTTC
NA,TRBJ1-1,NA,13,TRBV19,CASSGARMTEAFF,TGTGCCAGCTCCGGCGCGCGGATGACTGAAGCTTTCTTT
NA,TRBJ2-7,once,12,TRBV7-2,CASSLTTYEQYF,TGTGCCAGCAGCTTAACGACGTACGAGCAGTACTTC
TRBD2,TRBJ2-1,NA,16,TRBV7-3,CASSLIPLAGYNEQFF,TGTGCCAGCAGCTTAATTCCACTAGCGGGCTACAATGAGCAGTTCTTC
NA,TRBJ2-7,NA,14,TRBV6-1,CASSEGGSLYEQYF,TGTGCCAGCAGTGAGGGCGGGTCACTCTACGAGCAGTACTTC
NA,TRBJ2-7,NA,13,TRBV5-1,CASSVGSGAEQYF,TGCGCCAGCAGCGTGGGCTCGGGGGCCGAGCAGTACTTC
NA,TRBJ1-5,NA,12,TRBV28,CASSGGNQPQHF,TGTGCCAGCAGTGGTGGCAATCAGCCCCAGCATTTT
TRBD1,TRBJ2-7,NA,14,TRBV5-4,CASSPDRGLYEQYF,TGTGCCAGCAGCCCCGACAGGGGTCTCTACGAGCAGTACTTC
TRBD1,TRBJ1-5,NA,15,TRBV7-9,CASSLAGQGAQPQHF,TGTGCCAGCAGCTTAGCGGGACAGGGGGCCCAGCCCCAGCATTTT
TRBD2,TRBJ2-5,NA,17,TRBV9,CASSPEDRAGYQETQYF,TGTGCCAGCAGCCCTGAAGATCGAGCGGGATACCAAGAGACCCAGTACTTC
TRBD1,TRBJ2-7,NA,14,TRBV19,CASSLPGGGYEQYF,TGTGCCAGTAGTCTGCCAGGGGGCGGCTACGAGCAGTACTTC
TRBD1,TRBJ1-2,NA,13,TRBV27,CASSPAGQLGYTF,TGTGCCAGCAGTCCGGCGGGACAGTTAGGCTACACCTTC
NA,TRBJ2-2,NA,13,TRBV28,CASRITGIGELFF,TGTGCCAGCAGAATTACAGGGATCGGGGAGCTGTTTTTT
NA,TRBJ2-1,once,15,TRBV11-3,CASSPPGSSYNEQFF,TGTGCCAGCAGCCCCCCGGGTAGCTCCTACAATGAGCAGTTCTTC
NA,TRBJ2-1,NA,16,TRBV9,CASSVDGTLTYNEQFF,TGTGCCAGCAGCGTAGACGGGACACTCACCTACAATGAGCAGTTCTTC
NA,TRBJ1-5,few,12,TRBV19,CASRGRDQPQHF,TGTGCCAGTAGAGGGAGAGATCAGCCCCAGCATTTT
NA,TRBJ1-1,NA,14,TRBV9,CASSPGGLGTEAFF,TGTGCCAGCAGCCCTGGGGGTTTGGGCACTGAAGCTTTCTTT
NA,TRBJ2-3,NA,15,TRBV7-6,CASSLVNIRTDTQYF,TGTGCCAGCAGCTTAGTTAACATCCGCACAGATACGCAGTATTTT
TRBD1,TRBJ1-2,NA,13,TRBV10-3,CARSRDRAYGYTF,TGTGCCAGATCCCGGGACAGGGCTTATGGCTACACCTTC
NA,TRBJ2-3,few,14,TRBV11-2,CASSRSAVLDTQYF,TGTGCCAGCAGCCGGTCAGCGGTATTGGATACGCAGTATTTT
NA,TRBJ1-1,NA,15,TRBV5-1,CASSLEGRGSTEAFF,TGCGCCAGCAGCTTGGAGGGGCGCGGGTCCACTGAAGCTTTCTTT
NA,TRBJ2-7,NA,14,TRBV18,CASSPPSSWYEQYF,TGTGCCAGCTCACCACCGAGCTCGTGGTACGAGCAGTACTTC
TRBD1,TRBJ1-5,NA,16,TRBV7-9,CASSSWQGGGNQPQHF,TGTGCCAGCAGCTCCTGGCAGGGGGGGGGCAATCAGCCCCAGCATTTT
NA,TRBJ1-1,NA,16,TRBV6-1,CASSEIPTGFDTEAFF,TGTGCCAGCAGTGAAATCCCCACAGGGTTTGACACTGAAGCTTTCTTT
NA,TRBJ2-3,NA,13,TRBV10-3,CAISTGSTDTQYF,TGTGCCATCTCCACCGGTAGCACAGATACGCAGTATTTT
NA,TRBJ1-2,few,11,TRBV29-1,CSVEGGSGYTF,TGCAGCGTTGAAGGGGGCTCTGGCTACACCTTC
NA,TRBJ2-1,NA,13,TRBV7-9,CASSSSLTGIQFF,TGTGCCAGCAGCTCCTCCCTAACAGGGATCCAGTTCTTC
NA,TRBJ2-3,NA,16,TRBV6-1,CASSEALPGAADTQYF,TGTGCCAGCAGTGAAGCCCTGCCCGGGGCGGCAGATACGCAGTATTTT
NA,TRBJ1-1,NA,13,TRBV18,CASSPGTGAEAFF,TGTGCCAGCTCACCAGGCACGGGAGCTGAAGCTTTCTTT
TRBD1,TRBJ2-7,once,15,TRBV16,CASSQRDRVSYEQYF,TGTGCCAGCAGCCAACGGGACAGGGTTTCCTACGAGCAGTACTTC
NA,TRBJ1-2,NA,13,TRBV13,CASSFTAGDGYTF,TGTGCCAGCAGCTTTACGGCAGGTGATGGCTACACCTTC
NA,TRBJ1-1,NA,13,TRBV7-2,CASSPVKNTEAFF,TGTGCCAGCAGCCCCGTGAAGAACACTGAAGCTTTCTTT
TRBD1,TRBJ1-4,NA,16,TRBV7-9,CASSLQGGRGQEKLFF,TGTGCCAGCAGCTTACAGGGGGGAAGGGGTCAGGAAAAACTGTTTTTT
TRBD1,TRBJ1-2,once,17,TRBV9,CASSVGTGDLSGYGYTF,TGTGCCAGCAGCGTCGGGACAGGGGACCTAAGCGGATATGGCTACACCTTC
NA,TRBJ2-7,few,16,TRBV18,CASSPPGGGRSYEQYF,TGTGCCAGCTCGCCCCCTGGCGGGGGCCGCTCCTACGAGCAGTACTTC
NA,TRBJ2-1,NA,15,TRBV11-2,CASSSPGREYNEQFF,TGTGCCAGCAGTTCCCCGGGACGGGAGTACAATGAGCAGTTCTTC
NA,TRBJ1-2,few,12,TRBV6-5,CATRVANYGYTF,TGTGCCACCCGAGTCGCTAACTATGGCTACACCTTC